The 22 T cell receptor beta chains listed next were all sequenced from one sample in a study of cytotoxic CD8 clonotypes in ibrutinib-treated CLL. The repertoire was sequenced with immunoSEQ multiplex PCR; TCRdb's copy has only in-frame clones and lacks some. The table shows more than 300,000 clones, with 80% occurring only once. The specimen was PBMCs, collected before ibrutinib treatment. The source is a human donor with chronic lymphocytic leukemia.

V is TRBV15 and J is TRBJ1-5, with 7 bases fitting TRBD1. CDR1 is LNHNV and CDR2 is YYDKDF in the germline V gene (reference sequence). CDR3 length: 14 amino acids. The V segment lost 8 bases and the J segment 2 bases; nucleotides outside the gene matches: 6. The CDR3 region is CATAEGAGNQPQHF. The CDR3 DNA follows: TGTGCCACCGCTGAGGGGGCGGGCAATCAGCCCCAGCATTTT.

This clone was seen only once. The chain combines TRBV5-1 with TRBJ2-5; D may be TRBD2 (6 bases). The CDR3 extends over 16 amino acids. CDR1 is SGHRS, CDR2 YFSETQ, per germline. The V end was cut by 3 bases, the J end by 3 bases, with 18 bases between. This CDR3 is CASSWEAPGLEETQYF. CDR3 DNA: TGCGCCAGCAGCTGGGAGGCCCCGGGACTTGAAGAGACCCAGTACTTC.

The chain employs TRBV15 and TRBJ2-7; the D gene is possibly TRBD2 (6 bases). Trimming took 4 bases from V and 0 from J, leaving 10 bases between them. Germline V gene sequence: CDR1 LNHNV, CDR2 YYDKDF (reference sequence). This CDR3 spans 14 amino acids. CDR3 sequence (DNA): TGTGCCACCAGCATTAGCGGAAACTCCTACGAGCAGTACTTC. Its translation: CATSISGNSYEQYF.

The CDR3 here is CSAPRTGVSEQFF. The CDR3 nucleotides are TGCAGCGCCCCCCGGACAGGGGTATCTGAGCAGTTCTTC. J is TRBJ2-1 and V is TRBV29-1; 9 positions agree with TRBD1. This CDR3 comprises 13 residues. V was clipped by 7 bases and J by 9 bases; unmatched bases: 10. CDR1 SQVTM and CDR2 ANQGSEA come from the germline V gene.

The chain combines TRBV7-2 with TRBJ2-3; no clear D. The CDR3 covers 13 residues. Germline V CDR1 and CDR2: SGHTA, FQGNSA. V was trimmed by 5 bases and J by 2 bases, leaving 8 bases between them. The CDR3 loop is CASSDGDTDTQYF. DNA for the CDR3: TGTGCCAGCAGCGACGGTGACACAGATACGCAGTATTTT.

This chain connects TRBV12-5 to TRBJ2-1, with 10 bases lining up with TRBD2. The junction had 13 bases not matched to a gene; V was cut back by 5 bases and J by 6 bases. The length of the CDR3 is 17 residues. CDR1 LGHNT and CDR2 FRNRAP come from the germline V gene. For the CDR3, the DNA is TGTGCTAGTGGTCCCCTCGCCCTAGCGGGAGCAGGCAATGAGCAGTTCTTC. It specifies CASGPLALAGAGNEQFF.

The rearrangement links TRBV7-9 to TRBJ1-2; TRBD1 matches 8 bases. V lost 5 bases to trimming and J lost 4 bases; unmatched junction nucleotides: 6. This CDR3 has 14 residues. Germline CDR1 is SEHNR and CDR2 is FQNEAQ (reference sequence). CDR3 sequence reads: CASSRDRLVYGYTF. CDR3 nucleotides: TGTGCCAGCAGCCGGGACAGGCTAGTCTATGGCTACACCTTC.

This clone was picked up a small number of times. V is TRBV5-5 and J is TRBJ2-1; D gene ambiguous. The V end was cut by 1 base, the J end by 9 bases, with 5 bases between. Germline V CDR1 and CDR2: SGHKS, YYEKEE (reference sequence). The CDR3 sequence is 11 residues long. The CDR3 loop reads CASSLFGEQFF. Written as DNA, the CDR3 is TGTGCCAGCAGCTTGTTTGGTGAGCAGTTCTTC. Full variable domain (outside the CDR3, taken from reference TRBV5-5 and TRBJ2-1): DAGVTQSPTHLIKTRGQQVTLRCSPISGHKSVSWYQQVLGQGPQFIFQYYEKEERGRGNFPDRFSARQFPNYSSELNVNALLLGDSALYLCASSLFGEQFFGPGTRLTVL.

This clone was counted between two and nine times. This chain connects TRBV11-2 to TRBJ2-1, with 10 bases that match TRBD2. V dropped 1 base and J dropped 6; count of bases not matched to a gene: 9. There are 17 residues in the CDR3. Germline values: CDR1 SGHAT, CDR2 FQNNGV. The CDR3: CASSLASGRGESNEQFF. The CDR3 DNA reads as TGTGCCAGCAGCTTAGCTAGCGGGAGAGGGGAGTCCAATGAGCAGTTCTTC. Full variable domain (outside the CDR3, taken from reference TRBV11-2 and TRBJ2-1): EAGVAQSPRYKIIEKRQSVAFWCNPISGHATLYWYQQILGQGPKLLIQFQNNGVVDDSQLPKDRFSAERLKGVDSTLKIQPAKLEDSAVYLCASSLASGRGESNEQFFGPGTRLTVL.

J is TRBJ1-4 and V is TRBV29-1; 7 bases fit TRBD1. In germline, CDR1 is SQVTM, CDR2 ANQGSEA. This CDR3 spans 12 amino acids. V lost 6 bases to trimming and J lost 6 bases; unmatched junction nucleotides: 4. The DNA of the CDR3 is TGCAGCGTCGGGACAGAGGATGAAAAACTGTTTTTT. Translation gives CSVGTEDEKLFF.

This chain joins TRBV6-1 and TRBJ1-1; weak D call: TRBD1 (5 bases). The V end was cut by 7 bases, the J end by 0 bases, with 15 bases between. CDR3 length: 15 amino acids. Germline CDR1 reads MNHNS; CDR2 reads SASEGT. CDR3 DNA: TGTGCCAGCATGCAGGGAGCCCGGGTGAACACTGAAGCTTTCTTT. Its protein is CASMQGARVNTEAFF.

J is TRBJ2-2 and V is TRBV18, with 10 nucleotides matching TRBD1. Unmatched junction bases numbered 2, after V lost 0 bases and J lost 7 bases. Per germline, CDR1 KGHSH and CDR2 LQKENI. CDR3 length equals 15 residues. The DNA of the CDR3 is TGTGCCAGCTCACCACCGACAGGGGGCGACGGGGAGCTGTTTTTT. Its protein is CASSPPTGGDGELFF.

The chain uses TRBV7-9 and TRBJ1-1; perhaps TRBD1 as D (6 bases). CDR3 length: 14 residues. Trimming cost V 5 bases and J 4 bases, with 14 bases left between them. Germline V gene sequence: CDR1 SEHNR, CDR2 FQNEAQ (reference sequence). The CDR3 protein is CASSIQQGATEAFF. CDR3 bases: TGTGCCAGCAGCATCCAACAGGGAGCCACTGAAGCTTTCTTT.

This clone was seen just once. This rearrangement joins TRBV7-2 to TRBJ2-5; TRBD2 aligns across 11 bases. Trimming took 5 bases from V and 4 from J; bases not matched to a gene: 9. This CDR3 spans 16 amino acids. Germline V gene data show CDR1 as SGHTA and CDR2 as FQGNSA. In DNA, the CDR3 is TGTGCCAGCAGCCGACGAGTAGCGGGAGGGCCAGAGACCCAGTACTTC. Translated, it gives CASSRRVAGGPETQYF.

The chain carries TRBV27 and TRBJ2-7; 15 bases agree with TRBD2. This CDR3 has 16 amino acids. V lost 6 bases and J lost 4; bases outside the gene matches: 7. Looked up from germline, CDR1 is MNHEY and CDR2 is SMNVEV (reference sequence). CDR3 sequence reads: CASSRTSGRAVYEQYF. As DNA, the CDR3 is TGTGCCAGCAGCCGGACTAGCGGGAGGGCCGTGTACGAGCAGTACTTC.

CDR3 protein: CASSLRPWTSGNGETQYF. CDR3 nucleotides: TGTGCCAGCAGCTTGAGGCCTTGGACTAGCGGGAACGGGGAGACCCAGTACTTC. This chain links TRBV5-4 with TRBJ2-5, with 12 positions matching TRBD2. The CDR3 extends over 18 amino acids. Unmatched junction bases numbered 12, after V lost 1 base and J lost 5 bases. The V gene's germline CDR1 is SGHNT and CDR2 YYREEE (reference sequence).

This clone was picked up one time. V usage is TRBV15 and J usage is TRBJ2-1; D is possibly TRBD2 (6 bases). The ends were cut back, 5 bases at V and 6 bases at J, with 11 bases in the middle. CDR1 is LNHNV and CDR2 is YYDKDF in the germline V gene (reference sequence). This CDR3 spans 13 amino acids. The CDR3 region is CATSELAANEQFF. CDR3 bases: TGTGCCACCAGCGAACTAGCCGCCAATGAGCAGTTCTTC. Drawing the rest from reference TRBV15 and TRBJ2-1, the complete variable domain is DAMVIQNPRYQVTQFGKPVTLSCSQTLNHNVMYWYQQKSSQAPKLLFHYYDKDFNNEADTPDNFQSRRPNTSFCFLDIRSPGLGDTAMYLCATSELAANEQFFGPGTRLTVL.

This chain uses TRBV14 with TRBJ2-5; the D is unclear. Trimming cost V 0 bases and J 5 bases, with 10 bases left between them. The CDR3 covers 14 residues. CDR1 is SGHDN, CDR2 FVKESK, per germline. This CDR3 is CASSQDLVFETQYF. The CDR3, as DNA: TGTGCCAGCAGCCAAGATCTGGTTTTTGAGACCCAGTACTTC.

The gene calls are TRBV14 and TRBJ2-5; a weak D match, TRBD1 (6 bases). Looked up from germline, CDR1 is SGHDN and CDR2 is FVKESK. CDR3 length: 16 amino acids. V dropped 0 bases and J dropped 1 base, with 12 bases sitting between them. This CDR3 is CASSQERGRGQETQYF. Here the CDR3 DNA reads TGTGCCAGCAGCCAAGAGCGTGGCAGGGGCCAAGAGACCCAGTACTTC.

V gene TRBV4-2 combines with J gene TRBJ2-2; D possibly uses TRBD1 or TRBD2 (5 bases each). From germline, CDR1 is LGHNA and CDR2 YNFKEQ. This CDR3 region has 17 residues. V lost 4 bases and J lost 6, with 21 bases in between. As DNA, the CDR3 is TGTGCCAGCAGCCGAAACCGGGACCCCGGTCAATCCGGGGAGCTGTTTTTT. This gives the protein CASSRNRDPGQSGELFF.

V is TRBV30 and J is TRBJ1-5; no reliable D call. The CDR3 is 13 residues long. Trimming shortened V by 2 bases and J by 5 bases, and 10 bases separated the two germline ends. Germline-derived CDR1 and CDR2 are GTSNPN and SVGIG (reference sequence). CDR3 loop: CAWSKGLDQPQHF. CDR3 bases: TGTGCCTGGAGTAAGGGTTTAGATCAGCCCCAGCATTTT.

CDR3 protein: CSVDSGRGFF. CDR3 DNA sequence: TGCAGCGTTGATAGCGGGAGGGGGTTCTTC. The chain couples TRBV29-1 to TRBJ2-1, with 11 bases matching TRBD2. Looked up from germline, CDR1 is SQVTM and CDR2 is ANQGSEA. The CDR3 sequence is 10 residues long. The V gene end was trimmed by 3 bases and the J gene end by 15 bases; junction bases not matched to a gene: 1.